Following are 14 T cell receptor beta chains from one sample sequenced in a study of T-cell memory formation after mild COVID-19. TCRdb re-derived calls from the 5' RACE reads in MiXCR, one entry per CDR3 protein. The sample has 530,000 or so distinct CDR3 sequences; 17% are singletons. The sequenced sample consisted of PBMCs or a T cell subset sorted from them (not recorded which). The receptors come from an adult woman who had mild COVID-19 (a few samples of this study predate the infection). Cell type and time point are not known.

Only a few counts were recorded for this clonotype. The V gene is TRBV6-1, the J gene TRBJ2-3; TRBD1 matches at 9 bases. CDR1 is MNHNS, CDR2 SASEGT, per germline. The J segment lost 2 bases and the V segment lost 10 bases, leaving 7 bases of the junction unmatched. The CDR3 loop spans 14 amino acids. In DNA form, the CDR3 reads TGTGCCACGACAGGGGGGCCTTCCACAGATACGCAGTATTTT. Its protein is CATTGGPSTDTQYF.

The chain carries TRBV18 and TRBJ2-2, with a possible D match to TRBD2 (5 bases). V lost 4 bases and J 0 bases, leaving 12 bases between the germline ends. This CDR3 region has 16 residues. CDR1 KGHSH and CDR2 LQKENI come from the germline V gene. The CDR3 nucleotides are TGTGCCAGCTCACTATCAGCGGCTGCGAACACCGGGGAGCTGTTTTTT. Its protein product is CASSLSAAANTGELFF.

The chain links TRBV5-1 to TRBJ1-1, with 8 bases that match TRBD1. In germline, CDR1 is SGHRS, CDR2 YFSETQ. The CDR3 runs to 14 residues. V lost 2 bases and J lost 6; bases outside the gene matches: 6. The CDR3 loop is CASSFRTGQAEAFF. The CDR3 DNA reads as TGCGCCAGCAGCTTCCGGACAGGGCAGGCTGAAGCTTTCTTT.

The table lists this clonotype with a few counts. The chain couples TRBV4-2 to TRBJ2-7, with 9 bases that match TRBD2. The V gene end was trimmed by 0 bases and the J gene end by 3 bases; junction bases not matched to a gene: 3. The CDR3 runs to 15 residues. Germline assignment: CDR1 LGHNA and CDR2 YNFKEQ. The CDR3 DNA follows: TGTGCCAGCAGCCAAGAAAGTAGCGGGAGCTACGAGCAGTACTTC. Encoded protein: CASSQESSGSYEQYF.

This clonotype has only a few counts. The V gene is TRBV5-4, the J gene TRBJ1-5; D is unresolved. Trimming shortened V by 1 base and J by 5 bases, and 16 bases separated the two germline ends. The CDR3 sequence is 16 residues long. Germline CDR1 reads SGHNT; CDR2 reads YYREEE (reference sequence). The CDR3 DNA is TGTGCCAGCAGCTTGTTGGAGGTGTGGTTCGATCAGCCCCAGCATTTT. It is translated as CASSLLEVWFDQPQHF.

CDR3 sequence (DNA): TGTGCCACCAGTGATGCAGGGGAGGAATATCAGCCCCAGCATTTT. It specifies CATSDAGEEYQPQHF. This chain joins TRBV24-1 and TRBJ1-5, with D possibly being TRBD1 (6 bases). The V end was cut by 3 bases, the J end by 5 bases, with 13 bases between. CDR1 and CDR2 (germline): KGHDR, SFDVKD. CDR3 length: 15 amino acids.

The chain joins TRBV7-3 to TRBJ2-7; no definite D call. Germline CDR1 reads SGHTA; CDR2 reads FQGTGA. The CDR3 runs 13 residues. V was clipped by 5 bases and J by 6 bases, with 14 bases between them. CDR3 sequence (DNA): TGTGCCAGCAGCGGACGACCGGCCGGCGAGCAGTACTTC. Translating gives CASSGRPAGEQYF.

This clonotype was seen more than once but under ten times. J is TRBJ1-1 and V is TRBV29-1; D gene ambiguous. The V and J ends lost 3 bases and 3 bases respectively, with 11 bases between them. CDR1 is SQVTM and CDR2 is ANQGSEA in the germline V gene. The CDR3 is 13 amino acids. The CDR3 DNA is TGCAGCGTTGATGGAGGCTCGGACACTGAAGCTTTCTTT. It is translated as CSVDGGSDTEAFF.

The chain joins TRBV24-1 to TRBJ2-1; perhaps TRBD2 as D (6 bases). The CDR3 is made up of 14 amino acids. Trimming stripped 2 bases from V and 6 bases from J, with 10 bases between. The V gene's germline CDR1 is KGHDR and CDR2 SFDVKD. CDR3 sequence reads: CATSDWEVGNEQFF. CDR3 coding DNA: TGTGCCACCAGTGATTGGGAGGTGGGCAATGAGCAGTTCTTC.

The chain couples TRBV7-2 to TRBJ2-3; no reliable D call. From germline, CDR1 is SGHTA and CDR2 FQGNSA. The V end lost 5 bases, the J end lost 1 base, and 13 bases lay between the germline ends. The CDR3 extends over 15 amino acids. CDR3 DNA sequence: TGTGCCAGCAGCCCCTCAACTACTCGCACAGATACGCAGTATTTT. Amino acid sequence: CASSPSTTRTDTQYF.

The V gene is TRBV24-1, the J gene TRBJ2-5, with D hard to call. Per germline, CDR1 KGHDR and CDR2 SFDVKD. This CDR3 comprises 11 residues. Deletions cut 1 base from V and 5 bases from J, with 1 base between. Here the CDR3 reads CATSDFETQYF. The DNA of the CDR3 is TGTGCCACCAGTGATTTTGAGACCCAGTACTTC.

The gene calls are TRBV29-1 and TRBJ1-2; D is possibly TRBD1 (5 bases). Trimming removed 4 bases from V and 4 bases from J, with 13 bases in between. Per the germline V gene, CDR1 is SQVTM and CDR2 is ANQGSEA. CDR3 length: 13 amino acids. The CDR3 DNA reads TGCAGCGTTGTTGGCAGCGGGGCCTATGGCTACACCTTC. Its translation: CSVVGSGAYGYTF. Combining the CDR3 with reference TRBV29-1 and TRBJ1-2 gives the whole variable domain SAVISQKPSRDICQRGTSLTIQCQVDSQVTMMFWYRQQPGQSLTLIATANQGSEATYESGFVIDKFPISRPNLTFSTLTVSNMSPEDSSIYLCSVVGSGAYGYTFGSGTRLTVV.

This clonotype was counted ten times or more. The CDR3 region is CASSSNTEAFF. CDR3 sequence (DNA): TGTGCCAGCAGTTCGAACACTGAAGCTTTCTTT. The chain is built from TRBV12-3 or TRBV12-4 and TRBJ1-1; D is undetermined. V was pared by 4 bases and J by 1 base, with 1 base between. The CDR3 loop spans 11 amino acids.

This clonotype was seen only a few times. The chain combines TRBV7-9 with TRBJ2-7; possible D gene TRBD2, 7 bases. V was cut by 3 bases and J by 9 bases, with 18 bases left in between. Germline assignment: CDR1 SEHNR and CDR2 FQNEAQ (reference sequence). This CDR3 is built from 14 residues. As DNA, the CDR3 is TGTGCCAGCAGCTTCGGCAGGGGAGGGTTGAGGCAGTACTTC. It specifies CASSFGRGGLRQYF.